This T cell receptor (beta chain) was observed in a study of molecular identifiers for immune sequencing clone quantification. Background on the study: Replicate RNA came from about 20,000 or 100,000 naive CD8 cells and was split five ways, and four parts were sequenced.

Isolation of naive CD8 T cells was achieved by sorting on a CD8+CD4-CCR7+CD45RA+ phenotype. In regard to this clonotype: Its antigen is as yet unknown. This may be a read error: a much more frequent sequence differs by one nucleotide.

Using its own MiXCR run on the PCR reads, TCRdb lists one record per CDR3 protein. The data show 600,000 to 650,000 distinct CDR3 sequences, approximately 20% seen once. Study results and caveats: Jurkat TCR RNA from one cell was spiked into approximately 1 million naive cells, and it was reportedly detectable there.

The CDR3 contains 14 residues. Germline V CDR1 and CDR2: LNHDA, SQIVND (reference sequence). Sequencing was performed on naive CD8+ T cells from blood, with Jurkat cell RNA spiked in. Described subset: FACS-sorted CD8+CD4-CCR7+CD45RA+ naive T cells. V gene TRBV19 combines with J gene TRBJ2-7; no clear D. This clonotype was obtained from a human donor in good health. Some libraries in this study had Jurkat cell RNA spiked in. DNA of the CDR3: TGTGCCAGTAATATACTCTACCCAGCCTACGAGCAGTACTTC. Protein sequence: CASNILYPAYEQYF.